This T cell receptor beta chain was observed in a study of T cell repertoires in cytomegalovirus infection. Study information: Researchers turned to recently identified HLA-C-restricted CMV epitopes as well as well-studied HLA-B-restricted ones. TCR beta signatures that were public indicated CMV infection and matching HLA type. Study-wide points: Dominating the ex vivo response were TCR beta clonotypes that were CMV-specific and HLA-C-restricted.

To note about this clonotype: Its antigen is not known. Because the CDR3 is missing its conserved closing phenylalanine or tryptophan, this is likely a read error.

CDR1 SGHTA and CDR2 FQGNSA come from the germline V gene. Trimming took 4 bases from V and 6 from J; bases not matched to a gene: 4. This CDR3 spans 14 amino acids. In TCRdb, the reads were re-called with MiXCR into one record per CDR3 protein. The repertoire includes approximately 270,000 distinct CDR3 sequences, approximately 22% of them detected once, and roughly 19% sits in the top ten. The TCR was taken from a human donor in good health (CMV status not recorded). Some clones in this sample may be carry-over from other donors' samples. V and J are TRBV7-2 and TRBJ1-2; 11 bases fit TRBD1. The input for sequencing was cultured PBMCs, taken from culture after CMV antigen stimulation. CDR3 sequence: CASSSPDRGHGYTL. The CDR3 DNA is TGTGCCAGCAGCTCCCCGGACAGGGGGCATGGCTACACCCTC.